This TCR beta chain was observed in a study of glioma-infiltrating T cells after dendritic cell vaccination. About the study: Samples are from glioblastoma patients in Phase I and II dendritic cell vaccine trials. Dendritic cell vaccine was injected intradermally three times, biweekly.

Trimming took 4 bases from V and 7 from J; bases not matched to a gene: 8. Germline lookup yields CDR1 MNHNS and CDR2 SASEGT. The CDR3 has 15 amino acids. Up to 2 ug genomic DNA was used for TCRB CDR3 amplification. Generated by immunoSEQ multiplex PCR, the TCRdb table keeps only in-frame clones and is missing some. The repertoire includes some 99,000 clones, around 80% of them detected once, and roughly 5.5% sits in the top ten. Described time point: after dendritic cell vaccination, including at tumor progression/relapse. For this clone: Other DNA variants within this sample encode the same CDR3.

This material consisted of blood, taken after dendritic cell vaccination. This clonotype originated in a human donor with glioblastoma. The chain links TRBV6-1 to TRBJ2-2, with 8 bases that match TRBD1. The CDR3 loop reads CASSVQGAGVGELFF. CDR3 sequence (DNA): TGTGCCAGCAGTGTGCAGGGGGCTGGGGTCGGGGAGCTGTTTTTT.